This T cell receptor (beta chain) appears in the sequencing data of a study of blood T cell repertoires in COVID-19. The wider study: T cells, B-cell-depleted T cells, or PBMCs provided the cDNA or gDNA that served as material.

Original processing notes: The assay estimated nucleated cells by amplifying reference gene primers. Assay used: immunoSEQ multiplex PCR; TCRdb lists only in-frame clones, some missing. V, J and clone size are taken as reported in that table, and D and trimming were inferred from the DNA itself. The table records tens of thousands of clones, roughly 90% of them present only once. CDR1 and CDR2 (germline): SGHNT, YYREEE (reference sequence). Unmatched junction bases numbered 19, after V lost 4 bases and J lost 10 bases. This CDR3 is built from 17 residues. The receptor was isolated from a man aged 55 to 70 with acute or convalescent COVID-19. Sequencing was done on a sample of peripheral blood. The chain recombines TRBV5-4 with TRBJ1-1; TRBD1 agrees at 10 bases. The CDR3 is CASSVGVGTGEGLGAFF. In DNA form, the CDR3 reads TGTGCCAGCAGCGTGGGGGTCGGGACAGGGGAAGGATTAGGAGCTTTCTTT.